What follows are 20 T cell receptor beta chains derived from one specimen sequenced in a study of blood T cell repertoires in COVID-19. Data came from immunoSEQ multiplex PCR; TCRdb stores just in-frame clones and leaves some out. The sample holds roughly 60,000 clones, roughly 87% seen once. Sequenced sample: peripheral blood. The receptors were gathered from a human donor with acute or convalescent COVID-19. The donor label of this sample is uncertain.

CDR3 in DNA: TGTGCCTGGAGTCCTCAGGAGACCCAGTACTTC. It encodes CAWSPQETQYF. The J gene is TRBJ2-5, the V gene TRBV30; D not resolved. In germline, CDR1 is GTSNPN, CDR2 SVGIG (reference sequence). There are 11 residues in the CDR3. V was trimmed by 2 bases and J by 5 bases, leaving 6 bases between them.

This clone was detected once. This sequence joins TRBV5-4 and TRBJ2-1; perhaps TRBD1 as D (6 bases). Germline-derived CDR1 and CDR2 are SGHNT and YYREEE (reference sequence). This CDR3 is 18 amino acids long. The ends were cut back, 6 bases at V and 5 bases at J, with 27 bases in the middle. DNA of the CDR3: TGTGCCAGCATCCTGGGGGCCACCAATTCGGAATTCGACAATGAGCAGTTCTTC. Translation gives CASILGATNSEFDNEQFF. The full variable domain, its missing parts supplied by reference TRBV5-4 and TRBJ2-1, is ETGVTQSPTHLIKTRGQQVTLRCSSQSGHNTVSWYQQALGQGPQFIFQYYREEENGRGNFPPRFSGLQFPNYSSELNVNALELDDSALYLCASILGATNSEFDNEQFFGPGTRLTVL.

The gene calls are TRBV19 and TRBJ1-3; 8 bases agree with TRBD1. After removal of 5 bases from V and 4 bases from J, the junction contained 10 bases not matched to a gene. Germline CDR1 is LNHDA and CDR2 is SQIVND (reference sequence). The CDR3 loop spans 16 amino acids. CDR3 coding DNA: TGTGCCAGTAGTCTCTGGACAGGGACGGGCGGAAACACCATATATTTT. It translates to CASSLWTGTGGNTIYF.

The chain combines TRBV10-2 with TRBJ1-3; maybe TRBD1 (5 bases). This CDR3 has 14 amino acids. Germline values: CDR1 WSHSY, CDR2 SAAADI. V lost 3 bases, J lost 4 bases, and 10 bases lay in between. In DNA form, the CDR3 reads TGCGCCAGCAGTGATTCCGGGGGGGGAAACACCATATATTTT. Translated: CASSDSGGGNTIYF.

Only one count was recorded for this clone. The rearrangement joins TRBV12-3 or TRBV12-4 to TRBJ1-6, with no clear D. This CDR3 is built from 13 residues. V gave up 6 bases and J gave up 7 bases, with 10 bases separating them. CDR3 DNA: TGTGCCAGCAGCTCGCCGGGGAATTCACCCCTCCACTTT. This encodes CASSSPGNSPLHF.

The chain uses TRBV25-1 and TRBJ2-5; 8 nucleotides match TRBD2. CDR3 size: 15 residues. Germline trimming cut 5 bases from V and 5 bases from J; bases unmatched to any gene: 10. Germline-derived CDR1 and CDR2 are MGHDK and SYGVNS. The CDR3 sequence is CASSPLRGGAETQYF. CDR3 coding DNA: TGTGCCAGCAGTCCACTCCGGGGGGGCGCTGAGACCCAGTACTTC. Full variable domain (missing parts from reference TRBV25-1 and TRBJ2-5): EADIYQTPRYLVIGTGKKITLECSQTMGHDKMYWYQQDPGMELHLIHYSYGVNSTEKGDLSSESTVSRIRTEHFPLTLESARPSHTSQYLCASSPLRGGAETQYFGPGTRLLVL.

CDR3 nucleotide sequence: TGTGCCACCAGTGATCCTCCCGGGACAGGGAACGTCGGGGAGCTGTTTTTT. Translating gives CATSDPPGTGNVGELFF. V is TRBV24-1 and J is TRBJ2-2, with 9 bases fitting TRBD1. Germline loops: CDR1 KGHDR, CDR2 SFDVKD. This CDR3 spans 17 amino acids. Trimming removed 3 bases from V and 7 bases from J; junction bases left unmatched: 11.

The chain uses TRBV7-9 and TRBJ2-5, with D uncertain. The V end was cut by 6 bases, the J end by 4 bases, with 18 bases between. Germline CDR1 is SEHNR and CDR2 is FQNEAQ (reference sequence). The CDR3 has 15 residues. The CDR3 sequence is CASSTRSALPETQYF. CDR3 DNA: TGTGCCAGCAGTACACGGAGCGCGCTTCCAGAGACCCAGTACTTC.

The chain employs TRBV5-1 and TRBJ2-2, with D possibly being TRBD2 (7 bases). V was shortened by 2 bases and J by 2 bases, with 16 bases between the two germline ends. The CDR3 consists of 17 residues. Germline loops: CDR1 SGHRS, CDR2 YFSETQ. The CDR3 here is CASSFRGGQLNTGELFF. The CDR3 DNA reads TGCGCCAGCAGCTTTAGGGGGGGACAACTTAACACCGGGGAGCTGTTTTTT.

V and J are TRBV18 and TRBJ1-4; 9 positions agree with TRBD1. The CDR3 has 16 amino acids. CDR1 and CDR2 (germline): KGHSH, LQKENI. V shed 6 bases and J 5 bases; nucleotides not matched to a gene: 10. CDR3 bases: TGTGCCAGCTCTCGCCTATCAGGGACAGGGAATGAAAAACTGTTTTTT. Translating gives CASSRLSGTGNEKLFF.

Remarks on this clone: At one end the junction does not follow the germline gene, possibly because of a read error. The sample carries other DNA sequences with the same CDR3. The V and J genes are TRBV5-1 and TRBJ1-6, with TRBD1 as a possible D gene (6 bases). Germline V gene data show CDR1 as SGHRS and CDR2 as YFSETQ. This CDR3 is built from 16 residues. The chain's CDR3 is CASSLGAQAGNSPLHF. The CDR3 DNA sequence: TGCGCCAGTAGCTTGGGGGCACAGGCCGGAAATTCACCCCTCCACTTT.

The chain carries TRBV24-1 and TRBJ2-7; 11 positions agree with TRBD1. The V gene's germline CDR1 is KGHDR and CDR2 SFDVKD. The CDR3 loop spans 15 amino acids. Germline trimming cut 3 bases from V and 6 bases from J; bases unmatched to any gene: 6. CDR3 bases: TGTGCCACCAGTGATCCTGGACAGGGGGCAAGCGAGCAGTACTTC. It translates to CATSDPGQGASEQYF.

The CDR3 loop reads CASSWDGLAGTYEQYF. The CDR3 nucleotides read TGTGCCAGCAGTTGGGACGGACTAGCGGGTACCTACGAGCAGTACTTC. The rearrangement uses TRBV6-5 and TRBJ2-7; 11 bases align to TRBD2. CDR1 is MNHEY, CDR2 SVGAGI, per germline. The CDR3 is 16 residues long. With 4 bases clipped from V and 2 bases from J, the junction kept 7 bases outside the gene matches.

This clone has a handful of counts. The chain recombines TRBV5-1 with TRBJ1-5; D gene ambiguous. The germline V and J ends were trimmed by 4 bases and 0 bases, with 11 bases remaining between them. CDR1 and CDR2 from the germline V gene are SGHRS and YFSETQ. The CDR3 length is 15 residues. CDR3 residues: CASSQVAGSNQPQHF. CDR3 DNA sequence: TGCGCCAGCAGCCAGGTAGCGGGTAGCAATCAGCCCCAGCATTTT.

The chain has TRBV21-1 and TRBJ2-2; the table names TRBD1, a call not compared with the DNA. TRBV21-1 is deemed a pseudogene. The CDR3 loop spans 18 amino acids. The CDR3 sequence: CASSKEIGTGANTGELFF. Written as DNA, the CDR3 is TGTGCCAGCAGCAAAGAGATAGGGACAGGGGCGAACACCGGGGAGCTGTTTTTT.

V gene TRBV5-1 combines with J gene TRBJ1-4, with 10 bases aligning to TRBD1. The CDR3 length is 17 residues. Per germline, CDR1 SGHRS and CDR2 YFSETQ. After removal of 4 bases from V and 8 bases from J, the junction contained 14 bases not matched to a gene. The CDR3 DNA sequence: TGCGCCAGCAGCGGGGGGACAGGGGATTACCGACGGGAAAAACTGTTTTTT. This encodes CASSGGTGDYRREKLFF.

The J gene is TRBJ2-3, the V gene TRBV18, with a tentative D call TRBD2 (5 bases). V lost 4 bases to trimming and J lost 0 bases, with 11 bases between them. The CDR3 runs to 15 residues. Germline V CDR1 and CDR2: KGHSH, LQKENI. CDR3 nucleotide sequence: TGTGCCAGCTCACGGGAGACGGGTAGCACAGATACGCAGTATTTT. Its protein product is CASSRETGSTDTQYF. Full variable domain (rest looked up from reference TRBV18 and TRBJ2-3): NAGVMQNPRHLVRRRGQEARLRCSPMKGHSHVYWYRQLPEEGLKFMVYLQKENIIDESGMPKERFSAEFPKEGPSILRIQQVVRGDSAAYFCASSRETGSTDTQYFGPGTRLTVL.

This chain connects TRBV6-5 to TRBJ2-3; TRBD2 matches at 7 bases. CDR1 and CDR2 (germline): MNHEY, SVGAGI. There are 15 residues in the CDR3. V was clipped by 7 bases and J by 5 bases; unmatched bases: 12. CDR3 protein: CASTPGEGRKDTQYF. DNA for the CDR3: TGTGCCAGCACCCCGGGGGAGGGCCGTAAAGATACGCAGTATTTT.

The chain couples TRBV28 to TRBJ2-5; 7 positions match TRBD1. The germline gives CDR1 MDHEN, CDR2 SYDVKM. The CDR3 extends over 15 amino acids. Losses at the gene ends were 6 bases for V and 2 bases for J; bases not matched to a gene: 9. CDR3 sequence: CASRGTGTAQETQYF. The CDR3 DNA is TGTGCCAGCAGGGGCACCGGGACAGCTCAAGAGACCCAGTACTTC.

This chain links TRBV5-1 with TRBJ2-3; TRBD2 aligns across 8 bases. The CDR3 consists of 17 residues. V lost 0 bases to trimming and J lost 4 bases; unmatched junction nucleotides: 10. The V gene's germline CDR1 is SGHRS and CDR2 YFSETQ. The CDR3, as DNA: TGCGCCAGCAGCTTGGGAAGCGGGAGCCAGACATCAGATACGCAGTATTTT. This gives the protein CASSLGSGSQTSDTQYF.